This T cell receptor beta chain was captured in a study of blood T cell repertoires in COVID-19. Data came from immunoSEQ multiplex PCR; TCRdb stores just in-frame clones and leaves some out. This table holds under 200,000 clones, 65% to 90% found once. Trimming cost V 6 bases and J 2 bases, with 20 bases left between them. This CDR3 has 18 residues. The germline gives CDR1 MDHEN, CDR2 SYDVKM. This clone occurred a few times. J is TRBJ2-6 and V is TRBV28, with TRBD2 as a possible D gene (6 bases). The source material was peripheral blood. The origin of this receptor is a man aged 55 to 70 with acute or convalescent COVID-19. Here the CDR3 DNA reads TGTGCCAGCAGCCTGGCGTCTTGGTGGGGGGCTGGGGCCAACGTCCTGACTTTC. Translating it yields CASSLASWWGAGANVLTF.